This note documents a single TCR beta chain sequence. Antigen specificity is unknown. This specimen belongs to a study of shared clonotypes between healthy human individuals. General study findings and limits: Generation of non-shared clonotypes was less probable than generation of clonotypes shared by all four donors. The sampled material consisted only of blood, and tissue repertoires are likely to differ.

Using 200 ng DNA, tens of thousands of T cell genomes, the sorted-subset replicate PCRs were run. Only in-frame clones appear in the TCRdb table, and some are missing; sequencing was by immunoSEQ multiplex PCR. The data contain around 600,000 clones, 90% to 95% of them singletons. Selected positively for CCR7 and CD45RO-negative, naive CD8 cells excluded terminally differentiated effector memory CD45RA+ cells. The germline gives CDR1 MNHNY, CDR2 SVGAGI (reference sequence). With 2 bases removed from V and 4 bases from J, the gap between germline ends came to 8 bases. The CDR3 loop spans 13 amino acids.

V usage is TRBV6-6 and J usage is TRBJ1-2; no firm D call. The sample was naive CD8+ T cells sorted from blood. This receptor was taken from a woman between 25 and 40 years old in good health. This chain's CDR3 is CASSYQAGYGYTF. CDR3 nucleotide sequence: TGTGCCAGCAGTTACCAGGCAGGCTATGGCTACACCTTC.